This T cell receptor beta chain appears in the sequencing data of a study of post-analysis software for immune sequencing data. Each TCR beta cDNA library carried unique molecular identifiers. From the PCR reads, TCRdb called clonotypes with MiXCR, one entry per CDR3 protein. This sample carries about 800,000 distinct CDR3 sequences, 25% to 30% of them seen once, and the ten largest clones take around 0.56%. General study findings and limits: A significant reduction in normalized Chao1 diversity was observed in multiple sclerosis patients versus controls.

Of note for this clonotype: Antigen specificity is unknown.

This TCR was recovered from a girl between 10 and 17 years old with multiple sclerosis. Material for sequencing was blood.

The CDR3 spells CASSLGTGPSPLHF. CDR3 nucleotide sequence: TGTGCCAGCAGCTTAGGGACAGGACCCTCACCCCTCCACTTT. The chain uses TRBV7-8 and TRBJ1-6, with 7 bases fitting TRBD1. V shed 1 base, J shed 10 bases, and the junction held 4 bases outside the gene matches. The V gene's germline CDR1 is SGHVS and CDR2 FQNEAQ. The length of the CDR3 is 14 residues.